This passage covers 7 T cell receptor beta chains from one sample sequenced in a study of blood T cell repertoires in COVID-19. Generated by immunoSEQ multiplex PCR, the TCRdb table keeps only in-frame clones and is missing some. The sample shows under 250,000 clones, approximately 80% of them seen only once. Source material: peripheral blood. The receptors shown here come from a human donor in a cohort sampled during active COVID-19.

J is TRBJ1-5 and V is TRBV12-3 or TRBV12-4; D call uncertain. This CDR3 has 13 residues. V was trimmed by 7 bases and J by 3 bases, leaving 10 bases between them. The CDR3 region is CASTNRVNQPQHF. As DNA, the CDR3 is TGTGCCAGCACTAACAGAGTCAATCAGCCCCAGCATTTT.

The chain links TRBV4-1 to TRBJ2-7; 10 positions agree with TRBD2. The CDR3 is made up of 18 amino acids. Germline values: CDR1 MGHRA, CDR2 YSYEKL. Trimming took 0 bases from V and 2 from J; bases not matched to a gene: 10. The CDR3 sequence: CASSQDLETSGQTYEQYF. The CDR3 nucleotides are TGCGCCAGCAGCCAAGATTTGGAGACTAGCGGGCAGACCTACGAGCAGTACTTC.

The rearrangement joins TRBV18 to TRBJ1-1; D gene uncertain. Trimming stripped 2 bases from V and 7 bases from J, with 8 bases between. Germline values: CDR1 KGHSH, CDR2 LQKENI. There are 12 residues in the CDR3. The CDR3 DNA reads TGTGCCAGCTCACCATCTTCGGGTGAAGCTTTCTTT. Protein product: CASSPSSGEAFF.

The chain links TRBV6-1 to TRBJ2-3; maybe TRBD2 (7 bases). Germline values: CDR1 MNHNS, CDR2 SASEGT. V lost 4 bases to trimming and J lost 10 bases, with 18 bases between them. The CDR3 is made up of 14 amino acids. The CDR3 DNA reads as TGTGCCAGCAGTGGAGCGGTAGTCGGGGGGCCGCAGTATTTT. Residues: CASSGAVVGGPQYF.

The chain uses TRBV27 and TRBJ2-3; no reliable D call. Germline CDR1 reads MNHEY; CDR2 reads SMNVEV (reference sequence). CDR3 length: 12 residues. Between the trimmed V and J ends, which lost 0 bases and 5 bases, there was a span of 3 bases. The CDR3 protein is CASSLSRDTQYF. The CDR3 DNA follows: TGTGCCAGCAGTTTATCGCGAGATACGCAGTATTTT.

V usage is TRBV12-3 or TRBV12-4 and J usage is TRBJ1-5; the D is unclear. V lost 3 bases, J lost 5 bases, and 8 bases lay in between. The CDR3 has 13 residues. In DNA form, the CDR3 reads TGTGCCAGCAGTTTGACGGAGGATCAGCCCCAGCATTTT. As protein: CASSLTEDQPQHF.

The chain carries TRBV3-1 (or the pseudogene TRBV3-2) and TRBJ2-5; unclear D gene. From germline, CDR1 is LGHDT and CDR2 YNNKEL (reference sequence). Deletions cut 2 bases from V and 5 bases from J, with 6 bases between. The CDR3 contains 12 residues. CDR3 in DNA: TGTGCCAGCAGCCAAAGCAGGGAGACCCAGTACTTC. Its translation: CASSQSRETQYF.